The 5 T cell receptor beta chains presented below share a single source sample, sequenced in a study of blood T cell repertoires in COVID-19. Data came from immunoSEQ multiplex PCR; TCRdb stores just in-frame clones and leaves some out. The sample lists under 300,000 clones; roughly 91% were seen once. Material: PBMCs or T cells enriched from blood (not recorded which). All receptors derive from a woman in her sixties or seventies in a cohort exposed to, infected with or recovered from COVID-19 (not recorded which).

The chain links TRBV12-2 to TRBJ2-2; TRBD2, as called in the table, went unchecked against the DNA. TRBV12-2 is deemed a pseudogene. The CDR3 extends over 19 amino acids. CDR3 protein: CASRLAREGLAANTGELFF. The CDR3 DNA reads TGTGCAAGTCGCTTAGCGAGAGAGGGGCTAGCGGCGAACACCGGGGAGCTGTTTTTT.

This clone was observed a few times. The V call is TRBV7-3, the J call TRBJ2-2, with D perhaps matching TRBD2 (6 bases). This CDR3 has 18 residues. Trimming stripped 1 base from V and 4 bases from J, with 19 bases between. Germline-derived CDR1 and CDR2 are SGHTA and FQGTGA. This CDR3 is CASSLMSLAGRGTGELFF. In nucleotides, the CDR3 is TGTGCCAGCAGCTTAATGTCGTTGGCGGGAAGGGGCACCGGGGAGCTGTTTTTT.

The V gene is TRBV7-3, the J gene TRBJ2-1; 7 bases are a match to TRBD2. The CDR3 length is 13 residues. Losses at the gene ends were 4 bases for V and 8 bases for J; bases not matched to a gene: 5. Germline lookup yields CDR1 SGHTA and CDR2 FQGTGA. CDR3 loop: CASSSSGNYEQFF. The CDR3 region has the DNA TGTGCCAGCAGCTCCAGCGGGAATTATGAGCAGTTCTTC.

The rearrangement uses TRBV7-9 and TRBJ2-7, with a possible D match to TRBD1 (6 bases). The V gene's germline CDR1 is SEHNR and CDR2 FQNEAQ (reference sequence). The CDR3 extends over 16 amino acids. The V gene lost 4 bases and the J gene lost 0 bases, with 16 bases spanning the gap. CDR3 in amino acids: CASSYTAGTNSYEQYF. For the CDR3, the DNA is TGTGCCAGCAGCTACACCGCCGGGACAAACTCCTACGAGCAGTACTTC.

V gene TRBV28 combines with J gene TRBJ1-5; D is perhaps TRBD1 (6 bases). Germline CDR1 and CDR2: MDHEN and SYDVKM. This CDR3 spans 13 amino acids. The V gene lost 7 bases and the J gene lost 6 bases, with 13 bases spanning the gap. The CDR3 DNA reads TGTGCCAGCACCCGACAGGAACGTCAGCCCCAGCATTTT. It codes for CASTRQERQPQHF.